The clone carrying this T cell receptor beta chain was counted a single time. The data derive from a study of blood T cell repertoires in COVID-19. Study details: Sources were T cells, B-cell-depleted T cells, or PBMCs; the material itself was cDNA or gDNA.

CDR3 size: 17 residues. CDR1 and CDR2 (germline): SGHRS, YFSETQ. The ends lost 4 bases at V and 5 bases at J; junction bases unmatched: 17. Original processing methods: Nucleated cell number was recorded as an estimate derived from reference gene primer amplification. TCRdb's copy holds only in-frame clones and misses some; the assay was immunoSEQ multiplex PCR. That table furnishes V, J and clone size, whereas the DNA furnished D and trimming. This sample has 150,000 to 200,000 clones, with approximately 82% found just once. The chain links TRBV5-1 to TRBJ2-7, with 8 bases lining up with TRBD1. The sequencing input was peripheral blood. This receptor was identified in a man in his sixties or seventies who had recovered from COVID-19. Here the CDR3 reads CASSQTFSGGSLDEQYF. DNA of the CDR3: TGCGCCAGCAGCCAGACTTTCTCAGGGGGCAGTCTGGACGAGCAGTACTTC.